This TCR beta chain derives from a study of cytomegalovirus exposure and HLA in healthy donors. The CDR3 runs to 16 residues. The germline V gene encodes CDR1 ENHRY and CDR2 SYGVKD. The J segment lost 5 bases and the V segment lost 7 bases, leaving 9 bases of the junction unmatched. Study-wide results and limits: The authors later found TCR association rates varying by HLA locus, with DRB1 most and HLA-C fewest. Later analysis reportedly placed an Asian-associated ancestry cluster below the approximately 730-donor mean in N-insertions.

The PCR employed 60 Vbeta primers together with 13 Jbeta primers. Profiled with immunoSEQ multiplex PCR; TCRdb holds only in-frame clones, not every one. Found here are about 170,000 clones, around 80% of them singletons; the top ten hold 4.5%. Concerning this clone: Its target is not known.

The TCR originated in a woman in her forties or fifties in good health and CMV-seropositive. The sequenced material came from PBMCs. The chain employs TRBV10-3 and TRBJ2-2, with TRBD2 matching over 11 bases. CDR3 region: CAINILAGGETGELFF. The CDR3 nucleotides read TGTGCCATCAATATCCTAGCGGGGGGCGAGACCGGGGAGCTGTTTTTT.